This T cell receptor beta chain was profiled in a study of T cell repertoires in cytomegalovirus infection. Turning to the study itself: It can be stated that public TCR beta signatures indicated CMV infection as well as a matching HLA type. The study's findings and limits: There were carriers of CMV plus the relevant HLA, and cumulative public TCR beta family frequency identified them. What dominated the ex vivo response were HLA-C-restricted CMV-specific TCR beta clonotypes.

This clonotype was seen only a few times. Its antigen is undetermined. Using its own MiXCR run on the reads, TCRdb lists one record per CDR3 protein. The sample includes under 350,000 distinct CDR3 sequences, roughly 9.5% of them seen just once. The CDR3 loop spans 15 amino acids. The germline V gene has CDR1 SEHNR and CDR2 FQNEAQ (reference sequence). Trimming cost V 5 bases and J 0 bases; bases outside gene matches: 4. The sequenced sample was PBMCs. The chain couples TRBV7-9 to TRBJ1-5; the match to TRBD1 covers 7 bases. The TCR sequence derives from a human donor in good health (CMV status not recorded). Some clones in this sample may be carry-over from other donors' samples. CDR3: CASSTGQDSNQPQHF. The DNA for the CDR3 is TGTGCCAGCAGCACAGGACAGGATAGCAATCAGCCCCAGCATTTT.